This TCR beta chain appears in the sequencing data of a study of immune heterogeneity within non-small cell lung tumors. General study results and limits: The study found identical dominant CDR3 beta clonotypes recurring across tumor sites within a patient, alongside site-unique high-frequency clones.

Amplification of TCR beta CDR3 was performed by multiplex PCR with 32 V and 13 J primers. TCRdb re-analysed the multiplex PCR reads in MiXCR, keeping a single row per CDR3 protein. The data show 15,000 to 20,000 distinct CDR3 sequences, with roughly 29% seen just once and 3.5% to 5% held by the top ten. This clonotype was recorded a few times. Its antigen is as yet unknown. Template input, which was bulk tumor genomic DNA, totaled 600 to 700 ng per sample. Collection of several biopsies per primary tumor, spaced far apart, took place during surgery. Enrolled patients presented with newly diagnosed, previously untreated non-small cell lung cancer and underwent curative surgery. There were roughly 15 donors in total. They were all newly diagnosed non-small cell lung cancer patients undergoing surgery with curative intent. The material sequenced was lung tumor tissue. The TCR was taken from a man aged 40-49 years with non-small cell lung cancer.

The CDR3 reads CSAWGASGGYNEQFF. Here the CDR3 DNA reads TGCAGCGCGTGGGGGGCTAGCGGAGGCTACAATGAGCAGTTCTTC. J is TRBJ2-1 and V is TRBV29-1, with D tentatively TRBD2 (7 bases). Per germline, CDR1 SQVTM and CDR2 ANQGSEA. With 7 bases removed from V and 3 bases from J, the gap between germline ends came to 19 bases. This CDR3 spans 15 amino acids.